The 19 T cell receptor beta chains in this list originate from one sample, sequenced in a study of T cell responses to AZD1222 COVID-19 vaccine. The method was immunoSEQ multiplex PCR; TCRdb's version includes in-frame clones alone and lacks a portion of them. The repertoire has 100,000 to 130,000 clones, around 90% of them found once; the top ten carry approximately 4.8%. The material was peripheral blood, obtained 28 days after the second AZD1222 dose. The origin of the receptors is an adult who received the AZD1222 COVID-19 vaccine.

V is TRBV2 and J is TRBJ2-5, with D perhaps TRBD2 (5 bases). V was pared by 1 base and J by 5 bases, with 11 bases between. Germline values: CDR1 SNHLY, CDR2 FYNNEI. The CDR3 runs 14 residues. The CDR3 bases are TGTGCCAGCAGTGAAGTGGGATGGAGGGAGACCCAGTACTTC. Translated: CASSEVGWRETQYF.

The chain carries TRBV2 and TRBJ2-3, with TRBD2 matching 7 bases. The CDR3 consists of 16 residues. The ends lost 5 bases at V and 6 bases at J; junction bases unmatched: 14. CDR1 is SNHLY, CDR2 FYNNEI, per germline. The CDR3: CASSYPLGFGGDTQYF. CDR3 coding DNA: TGTGCCAGCAGTTACCCCCTCGGGTTCGGGGGGGATACGCAGTATTTT. The entire variable domain, with the rest obtained from reference TRBV2 and TRBJ2-3, is as follows: EPEVTQTPSHQVTQMGQEVILRCVPISNHLYFYWYRQILGQKVEFLVSFYNNEISEKSEIFDDQFSVERPDGSNFTLKIRSTKLEDSAMYFCASSYPLGFGGDTQYFGPGTRLTVL.

The chain recombines TRBV9 with TRBJ1-3; D gene uncertain. Trimming took 4 bases from V and 0 from J, leaving 14 bases between them. The CDR3 covers 16 residues. Germline V gene data show CDR1 as SGDLS and CDR2 as YYNGEE. The CDR3, as DNA: TGTGCCAGCAGCCGATTTGCAGGAGTCTCTGGAAACACCATATATTTT. It translates to CASSRFAGVSGNTIYF.

The chain employs TRBV19 and TRBJ2-2, with D uncertain. V gave up 3 bases and J gave up 4 bases, with 12 bases separating them. The length of the CDR3 is 15 residues. Looked up from germline, CDR1 is LNHDA and CDR2 is SQIVND (reference sequence). This CDR3 reads CASSIPRDVTGELFF. In DNA, the CDR3 is TGTGCCAGTAGTATCCCAAGGGATGTCACCGGGGAGCTGTTTTTT.

The V and J genes are TRBV27 and TRBJ1-1; D not resolved. In germline, CDR1 is MNHEY, CDR2 SMNVEV (reference sequence). The ends were cut back, 5 bases at V and 1 base at J, with 11 bases in the middle. This CDR3 contains 14 residues. Here the CDR3 reads CASSIQNRNTEAFF. CDR3 DNA: TGTGCCAGCAGTATACAAAACAGGAACACTGAAGCTTTCTTT.

This chain connects TRBV29-1 to TRBJ1-2; 7 bases fit TRBD1. The germline V gene encodes CDR1 SQVTM and CDR2 ANQGSEA. The CDR3 runs to 11 residues. J lost 7 bases, V lost 3 bases, and 2 bases had no gene match. The CDR3 sequence: CSVEGTVGYTF. In nucleotides, the CDR3 is TGCAGCGTTGAGGGGACAGTTGGCTACACCTTC.

The chain has TRBV11-2 and TRBJ2-3, with TRBD2 identical over 9 bases. Losses at the gene ends were 2 bases for V and 2 bases for J; bases not matched to a gene: 8. The V gene's germline CDR1 is SGHAT and CDR2 FQNNGV. The CDR3 covers 17 residues. The CDR3 protein is CASSLNGLAGYTDTQYF. The CDR3 DNA reads as TGTGCCAGCAGCTTAAATGGGCTAGCGGGGTACACAGATACGCAGTATTTT.

The V call is TRBV28, the J call TRBJ1-6; TRBD1 aligns across 8 bases. CDR1 is MDHEN and CDR2 is SYDVKM in the germline V gene. The CDR3 is 16 residues long. V was clipped by 6 bases and J by 0 bases; unmatched bases: 4. The CDR3 bases are TGTGCCAGCAGCTTACAGGGGGGCTCCTATAATTCACCCCTCCACTTT. Translation gives CASSLQGGSYNSPLHF.

The V gene is TRBV4-3, the J gene TRBJ2-1, with D possibly being TRBD1 or TRBD2 (5 bases each). The CDR3 covers 16 residues. Trimming shortened V by 4 bases and J by 6 bases, and 19 bases separated the two germline ends. CDR1 and CDR2 (germline): LGHNA, YSLEER. CDR3: CASSPREFTRGNEQFF. In DNA, the CDR3 is TGCGCCAGCAGCCCACGCGAATTCACTAGGGGCAATGAGCAGTTCTTC.

In its sample, this clone was seen a few times. CDR3 protein: CSASWENYGYTF. CDR3 coding DNA: TGCAGTGCTAGTTGGGAAAACTATGGCTACACCTTC. The J gene is TRBJ1-2, the V gene TRBV20-1; D unresolved. Germline V gives CDR1 DFQATT, CDR2 SNEGSKA (reference sequence). The V and J ends lost 3 bases and 2 bases respectively, with 7 bases between them. The CDR3 is 12 amino acids.

This chain connects TRBV9 to TRBJ1-5; D possibly corresponds to TRBD1 (6 bases). V gave up 3 bases and J gave up 0 bases, with 10 bases separating them. The CDR3 spans 15 residues. Germline V gene data show CDR1 as SGDLS and CDR2 as YYNGEE. CDR3 in DNA: TGTGCCAGCAGCGAAGGGGGAAATAGCAATCAGCCCCAGCATTTT. Its protein product is CASSEGGNSNQPQHF. The variable domain in full, with the rest retrieved from reference TRBV9 and TRBJ1-5, is DSGVTQTPKHLITATGQRVTLRCSPRSGDLSVYWYQQSLDQGLQFLIQYYNGEERAKGNILERFSAQQFPDLHSELNLSSLELGDSALYFCASSEGGNSNQPQHFGDGTRLSIL.

This sequence joins TRBV10-3 and TRBJ1-2; no firm D call. Trimming took off 2 bases at V and 6 bases at J, with 7 bases between the two ends. Germline loops: CDR1 ENHRY, CDR2 SYGVKD. This CDR3 spans 12 amino acids. CDR3 sequence: CAISENRDGYTF. CDR3 DNA: TGTGCCATCAGTGAGAATAGGGATGGCTACACCTTC.

The chain joins TRBV12-3 or TRBV12-4 to TRBJ1-5; possibly TRBD1 for D (5 bases). The CDR3 has 13 residues. Trimming took off 4 bases at V and 2 bases at J, with 6 bases between the two ends. The CDR3 nucleotides read TGTGCCAGCAGTTCGGGGCGCAATCAGCCCCAGCATTTT. Its translation: CASSSGRNQPQHF.

V and J are TRBV28 and TRBJ1-2, with D unclear. Germline V CDR1 and CDR2: MDHEN, SYDVKM. With 6 bases removed from V and 1 base from J, the gap between germline ends came to 12 bases. The CDR3 loop spans 14 amino acids. In nucleotides, the CDR3 is TGTGCCAGCAGCTTGGATGGGGTTAACTATGGCTACACCTTC. Its translation is CASSLDGVNYGYTF.

The gene calls are TRBV9 and TRBJ1-1, with a weak D call TRBD1 (5 bases). Trimming left V 0 bases short and J 5 bases short, with 11 bases between. The CDR3 is 14 amino acids. Germline CDR1 and CDR2: SGDLS and YYNGEE. CDR3 coding DNA: TGTGCCAGCAGCGTAGGGGGGACGAGAACTGAAGCTTTCTTT. Its translation is CASSVGGTRTEAFF.

The chain couples TRBV9 to TRBJ2-2, with D possibly matching TRBD2 (5 bases). V shed 0 bases and J shed 7 bases, with 10 bases lying between them. Looked up from germline, CDR1 is SGDLS and CDR2 is YYNGEE. This CDR3 is built from 14 residues. The CDR3 protein is CASSVDGVVGELFF. DNA of the CDR3: TGTGCCAGCAGCGTAGACGGGGTTGTCGGGGAGCTGTTTTTT.

The chain carries TRBV6-6 and TRBJ1-1; D remains unclear. This CDR3 contains 14 residues. CDR1 and CDR2 (germline): MNHNY, SVGAGI (reference sequence). V lost 5 bases, J lost 8 bases, and 18 bases lay in between. CDR3 nucleotide sequence: TGTGCCAGCAGTCGAGGAGGGAGCCGGCCGGAAGCTTTCTTT. It translates to CASSRGGSRPEAFF.

This clone has only a few counts. The rearrangement links TRBV6-1 to TRBJ1-5, with D perhaps TRBD1 (6 bases). V dropped 0 bases and J dropped 5 bases, with 14 bases sitting between them. Germline CDR1 reads MNHNS; CDR2 reads SASEGT. The CDR3 has 16 residues. The CDR3 DNA reads as TGTGCCAGCAGTGAAGCCAGGGGACACGTTGATCAGCCCCAGCATTTT. Encoded protein: CASSEARGHVDQPQHF.

The rearrangement joins TRBV7-2 to TRBJ1-1; possibly TRBD1 for D (6 bases). The ends were cut back, 1 base at V and 4 bases at J, with 13 bases in the middle. Per the germline V gene, CDR1 is SGHTA and CDR2 is FQGNSA. The CDR3 spans 15 residues. CDR3 residues: CASSLGLGAGTEAFF. The CDR3 bases are TGTGCCAGCAGCTTAGGCTTGGGGGCGGGCACTGAAGCTTTCTTT. The whole variable domain, filled in from reference TRBV7-2 and TRBJ1-1, reads GAGVSQSPSNKVTEKGKDVELRCDPISGHTALYWYRQSLGQGLEFLIYFQGNSAPDKSGLPSDRFSAERTGGSVSTLTIQRTQQEDSAVYLCASSLGLGAGTEAFFGQGTRLTVV.